The rows below give T cell receptor beta chains drawn from one sample of a study of tumor-infiltrating lymphocytes in primary liver carcinoma. TCRdb reprocessed the multiplex PCR reads with MiXCR, giving one entry per CDR3 protein. Of 320,000 or so distinct CDR3 sequences in the sample, roughly 60% are singletons; the top ten hold approximately 9%. Sequenced: peripheral blood. Every receptor here comes from a man in his forties with primary liver carcinoma and hepatitis B virus infection. The CDR3 runs from the conserved cysteine through the conserved F or W. A D gene is named only where the DNA matches it firmly. Clone size appears in some rows only: once, few, many, or a class for an expanded clone.

D	V	size	CDR3
-	TRBV5-5	-	CARGFRGLANEKLFF
-	TRBV12-3/TRBV12-4	-	CASRTYTDTQFF
-	TRBV11-2	-	CASSPAWGPQETQYF
TRBD1	TRBV29-1	-	CSVTGADGANVLTF
TRBD2	TRBV11-2	-	CASGPRLAHDYNEQFF
-	TRBV6-6	many	CASSYSGVVQPQHF
-	TRBV29-1	many	CSAPARETYNEQFF
TRBD2	TRBV12-3/TRBV12-4	many	CASSLAGGPTDTQYF
-	TRBV7-9	-	CASSFTTDTEAFF
-	TRBV4-1	-	CASSQANLIVSENLFF
TRBD2	TRBV4-2	-	CLSSPRGGSLNTGELFF
-	TRBV4-2	-	CARSQEGTLDGYTF
TRBD2	TRBV4-2	-	CASSPFKTSGCNEQFF
TRBD1	TRBV20-1	-	CSARESTGPASGNTIYF
TRBD2	TRBV19	-	CASRIREGRDNEQFF
TRBD1	TRBV14	-	CASSQARQGRAFF
-	TRBV6-1	-	CASSEARRGPHSYEQYF
-	TRBV6-5	many	CASSNFNEQFF
-	TRBV11-1	-	CASSPFEPPDEQFF
TRBD2	TRBV6-1	-	CASRVGGLAGIGQFF
-	TRBV12-5	once	CASAWGRTLYNEQFF
-	TRBV29-1	-	CSVVERGSCNEQFF
-	TRBV18	-	CASSLLSAVEEYF
TRBD2	TRBV7-9	-	CASSAPGRLAGGNEQFF
-	TRBV28	-	CASSLFGRGKNIQYF
TRBD1	TRBV28	few	CASSTSSGTGADTQYF
-	TRBV28	-	CASSSGTTTNYGYTF
-	TRBV29-1	-	CSVEEGPREAFF
TRBD1	TRBV12-3/TRBV12-4	-	CASRWGQLNTEALF
-	TRBV6-5	-	CASSRSVTGNYYNEQFF
-	TRBV30	-	CAWRPQGAKNIQYF
TRBD2	TRBV6-5	many	CATYSGLVTGELFF
TRBD1	TRBV5-1	-	CASSLVRGTEYNEQFF
-	TRBV6-1	many	CASRFAPGPKETQYF
TRBD1	TRBV11-3	many	CASSPGTGFTDTQYF
-	TRBV28	-	CASSPGGQGAGELFF
TRBD2	TRBV30	-	CACSKTSGRSDTQYF
TRBD1	TRBV11-1	-	CASSIGTGVYEQYF
-	TRBV4-3	-	CASSQEGSGGDKLFF
-	TRBV11-1	-	CASSFSSRMSGLSYEQYF
-	TRBV10-2	-	CASSDQASGASEEYF
-	TRBV10-3	few	CAIRGGEETQYF